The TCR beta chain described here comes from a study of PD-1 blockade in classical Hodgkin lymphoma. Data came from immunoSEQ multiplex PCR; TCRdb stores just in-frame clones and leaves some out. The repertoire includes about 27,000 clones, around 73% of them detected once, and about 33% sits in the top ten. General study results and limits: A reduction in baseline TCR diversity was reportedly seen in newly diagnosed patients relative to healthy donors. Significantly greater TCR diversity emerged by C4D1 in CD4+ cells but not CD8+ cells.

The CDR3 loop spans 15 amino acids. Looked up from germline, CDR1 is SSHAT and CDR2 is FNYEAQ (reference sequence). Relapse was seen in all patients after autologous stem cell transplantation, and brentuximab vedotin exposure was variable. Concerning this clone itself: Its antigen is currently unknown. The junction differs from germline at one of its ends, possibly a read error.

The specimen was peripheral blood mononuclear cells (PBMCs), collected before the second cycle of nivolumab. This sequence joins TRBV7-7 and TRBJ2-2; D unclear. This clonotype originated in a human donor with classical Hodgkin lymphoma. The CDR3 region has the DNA TGTGCTAGCAGCTTAGAGCAGAAATCGACCGGGGAGCTGTTTTTT. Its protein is CASSLEQKSTGELFF.